These 16 T cell receptor beta chains were sequenced from one sample in a study of T cell responses to AZD1222 COVID-19 vaccine. TCRdb keeps only in-frame clones here, not all; method: immunoSEQ multiplex PCR. The table shows 100,000 to 150,000 clones, with around nine tenths occurring only once. This sample comprised peripheral blood, obtained 28 days after the second dose of the MenACWY control vaccine. The receptors were gathered from an adult who received the MenACWY meningococcal vaccine as a control.

The V and J genes are TRBV3-1 (or the pseudogene TRBV3-2) and TRBJ1-5; D is unresolved. Trimming stripped 4 bases from V and 3 bases from J, with 13 bases between. This CDR3 contains 15 residues. Germline CDR1 and CDR2: LGHDT and YNNKEL (reference sequence). The CDR3 DNA is TGTGCCAGCAGCCCGGACGGTCCCTTCAATCAGCCCCAGCATTTT. It is translated as CASSPDGPFNQPQHF.

V and J are TRBV7-8 and TRBJ1-6; D unclear. The germline V and J ends were trimmed by 1 base and 8 bases, with 9 bases remaining between them. Germline V gene sequence: CDR1 SGHVS, CDR2 FQNEAQ. The CDR3 length is 14 residues. The DNA for the CDR3 is TGTGCCAGCAGCTTAGGCCGTTTAGATTCACCCCTCCACTTT. Translation: CASSLGRLDSPLHF.

The V call is TRBV6-5, the J call TRBJ2-2; D is possibly TRBD1 (5 bases). This CDR3 contains 15 residues. In germline, CDR1 is MNHEY, CDR2 SVGAGI. V lost 7 bases to trimming and J lost 0 bases, with 12 bases between them. The CDR3 is CASIGIGANTGELFF. As DNA, the CDR3 is TGTGCCAGCATAGGAATAGGGGCGAACACCGGGGAGCTGTTTTTT.

The chain combines TRBV6-4 with TRBJ2-1; D is unclear. Between the trimmed V and J ends, which lost 0 bases and 3 bases, there was a span of 12 bases. Germline lookup yields CDR1 MRHNA and CDR2 SNTAGT. The CDR3 loop spans 16 amino acids. The CDR3 nucleotides read TGTGCCAGCAGTGACTCTTGGGGTAGCCTCTACAATGAGCAGTTCTTC. Protein: CASSDSWGSLYNEQFF.

The count of this clone is one. The gene calls are TRBV27 and TRBJ1-1; the D gene is possibly TRBD1 (5 bases). Germline values: CDR1 MNHEY, CDR2 SMNVEV (reference sequence). V lost 8 bases and J lost 4, with 11 bases in between. This CDR3 region has 12 residues. The CDR3 spells CASRTGGTEAFF. CDR3 sequence (DNA): TGTGCCAGCCGGACGGGGGGCACTGAAGCTTTCTTT.

The V call is TRBV30, the J call TRBJ2-1; D possibly uses TRBD1 or TRBD2 (6 bases each). CDR3 length equals 15 residues. Trimming removed 1 base from V and 5 bases from J, with 15 bases in between. Germline V lookup: CDR1 GTSNPN, CDR2 SVGIG (reference sequence). The CDR3 is CAWSEGGALDNEQFF. DNA for the CDR3: TGTGCCTGGAGTGAGGGGGGTGCACTAGACAATGAGCAGTTCTTC.

The CDR3 nucleotides are TGTGCCAGCAGTGGACTAGCGGGAAGGCATGAGCAGTTCTTC. Encoded protein: CASSGLAGRHEQFF. The rearrangement joins TRBV6-2 or TRBV6-3 to TRBJ2-1; 12 bases align to TRBD2. The CDR3 is made up of 14 amino acids. The junction had 4 bases not matched to a gene; V was cut back by 5 bases and J by 8 bases. CDR1 and CDR2 from the germline V gene are MNHEY and SVGEGT.

J is TRBJ2-7 and V is TRBV5-1; D may be TRBD1 (6 bases). Germline values: CDR1 SGHRS, CDR2 YFSETQ. The CDR3 runs 14 residues. Trimming left V 4 bases short and J 1 base short, with 12 bases between. The CDR3, as DNA: TGCGCCAGCAGCCCGTCGGACAGTTCCTACGAGCAGTACTTC. This sequence encodes CASSPSDSSYEQYF.

This chain connects TRBV5-8 to TRBJ1-3, with TRBD1 matching over 10 bases. Germline CDR1 is SGHTS and CDR2 is YDEGEE. Unmatched junction bases numbered 6, after V lost 4 bases and J lost 5 bases. This CDR3 region has 15 residues. DNA of the CDR3: TGTGCCAGCAGCCACCGGGACAGGGGTCGAAACACCATATATTTT. It encodes CASSHRDRGRNTIYF. Looking up the rest from reference TRBV5-8 and TRBJ1-3 gives the full variable domain: EAGVTQSPTHLIKTRGQQATLRCSPISGHTSVYWYQQALGLGLQFLLWYDEGEERNRGNFPPRFSGRQFPNYSSELNVNALELEDSALYLCASSHRDRGRNTIYFGEGSWLTVV.

The chain recombines TRBV5-4 with TRBJ2-1; TRBD2 aligns across 9 bases. V trimming: 4 bases; J trimming: 6 bases; junction bases outside the gene matches: 8. CDR3 size: 15 residues. The germline gives CDR1 SGHNT, CDR2 YYREEE (reference sequence). The CDR3 DNA reads TGTGCCAGCAGCCTCGCCCTAGCGGGAATCAATGAGCAGTTCTTC. Its translation is CASSLALAGINEQFF.

This sequence joins TRBV11-2 and TRBJ2-1; weak D call: TRBD2 (6 bases). CDR1 and CDR2 from the germline V gene are SGHAT and FQNNGV. The length of the CDR3 is 14 residues. V lost 1 base and J lost 4, with 8 bases in between. CDR3 protein: CASSLVAEYNEQFF. CDR3 in DNA: TGTGCCAGCAGCTTAGTAGCGGAGTACAATGAGCAGTTCTTC.

This chain connects TRBV5-1 to TRBJ2-3; D not certain. V lost 0 bases, J lost 6 bases, and 20 bases lay in between. CDR3 length: 17 amino acids. Germline V lookup: CDR1 SGHRS, CDR2 YFSETQ. The CDR3 bases are TGCGCCAGCAGCTTGGCCGGCGGCTCCCCCGCCACGGATACGCAGTATTTT. Protein: CASSLAGGSPATDTQYF.

This sequence joins TRBV5-6 and TRBJ2-7; D ambiguous. The V gene's germline CDR1 is SGHDT and CDR2 YYEEEE. Trimming cost V 4 bases and J 0 bases, with 11 bases left between them. The CDR3 spans 14 residues. CDR3 sequence reads: CASSIGRSSYEQYV. CDR3 in DNA: TGTGCCAGCAGCATCGGTCGAAGCTCCTACGAGCAGTACGTC.

The chain couples TRBV19 to TRBJ2-7; 9 nucleotides match TRBD2. The ends lost 3 bases at V and 7 bases at J; junction bases unmatched: 19. The V gene's germline CDR1 is LNHDA and CDR2 SQIVND (reference sequence). The length of the CDR3 is 18 residues. DNA of the CDR3: TGTGCCAGTAGTATTCAAGTCGGTGGTAGCGGGAGAGTGAGGGAGCAGTACTTC. Protein: CASSIQVGGSGRVREQYF.

The chain uses TRBV3-1 (or the pseudogene TRBV3-2) and TRBJ1-2, with 12 positions matching TRBD1. The CDR3 has 14 amino acids. The V and J ends lost 3 bases and 7 bases, in that order; junction bases with no gene match: 3. Germline V gene lookup returns CDR1 LGHDT and CDR2 YNNKEL (reference sequence). The CDR3 spells CASSQGQGAFGYTF. The CDR3 nucleotides read TGTGCCAGCAGCCAGGGACAGGGGGCTTTTGGCTACACCTTC.

The V and J genes are TRBV7-2 and TRBJ1-2, with a weak D call TRBD1 (6 bases). The ends were cut back, 5 bases at V and 6 bases at J, with 13 bases in the middle. There are 13 residues in the CDR3. Germline V gene data show CDR1 as SGHTA and CDR2 as FQGNSA. The CDR3 DNA reads as TGTGCCAGCAGCGAAGGGGGGTGGGATGGCTACACCTTC. Its translation is CASSEGGWDGYTF. Based on the CDR3 plus reference TRBV7-2 and TRBJ1-2, the full variable domain is GAGVSQSPSNKVTEKGKDVELRCDPISGHTALYWYRQSLGQGLEFLIYFQGNSAPDKSGLPSDRFSAERTGGSVSTLTIQRTQQEDSAVYLCASSEGGWDGYTFGSGTRLTVV.